This TCR beta chain is from a study of regulatory dendritic cells for organ transplantation. Study-level findings and limits: Naive CD4+ and CD8+ repertoires were highly diverse; memory CD8+ was most oligoclonal. Mature dendritic cells appeared to drive more memory CD8+ clonal expansion than regulatory ones. Among resting subsets, memory CD8+ cells contained the most alloreactive clonotypes.

V was cut by 0 bases and J by 4 bases, with 10 bases left in between. Germline CDR1 SGHRS, CDR2 YFSETQ. The CDR3 is 14 amino acids. The protocol was immunoSEQ multiplex PCR, while the TCRdb copy is restricted to in-frame clones and leaves out a portion. The table records approximately 12,000 clones, about 79% of them present only once. Allogeneic regulatory or mature dendritic cells were co-cultured for approximately 5 days with CFSE-labeled sorted T cells at 1:10. CD4+ or CD8+ T cells were sorted as naive CD45RA+ or memory CD45RO+. Of note for this clone: Antigen unknown.

This clonotype was sampled from a human donor in good health. The V gene is TRBV5-1, the J gene TRBJ1-1; D is undetermined. Sequencing was done on a sample of naive CD4+ T cells from blood cultured with regulatory dendritic cells. Subset in this sample: CD45RA+ naive T cells. The CDR3 nucleotides are TGCGCCAGCAGCTTGGCGCAGCCGGGCACTGAAGCTTTCTTT. As protein: CASSLAQPGTEAFF.